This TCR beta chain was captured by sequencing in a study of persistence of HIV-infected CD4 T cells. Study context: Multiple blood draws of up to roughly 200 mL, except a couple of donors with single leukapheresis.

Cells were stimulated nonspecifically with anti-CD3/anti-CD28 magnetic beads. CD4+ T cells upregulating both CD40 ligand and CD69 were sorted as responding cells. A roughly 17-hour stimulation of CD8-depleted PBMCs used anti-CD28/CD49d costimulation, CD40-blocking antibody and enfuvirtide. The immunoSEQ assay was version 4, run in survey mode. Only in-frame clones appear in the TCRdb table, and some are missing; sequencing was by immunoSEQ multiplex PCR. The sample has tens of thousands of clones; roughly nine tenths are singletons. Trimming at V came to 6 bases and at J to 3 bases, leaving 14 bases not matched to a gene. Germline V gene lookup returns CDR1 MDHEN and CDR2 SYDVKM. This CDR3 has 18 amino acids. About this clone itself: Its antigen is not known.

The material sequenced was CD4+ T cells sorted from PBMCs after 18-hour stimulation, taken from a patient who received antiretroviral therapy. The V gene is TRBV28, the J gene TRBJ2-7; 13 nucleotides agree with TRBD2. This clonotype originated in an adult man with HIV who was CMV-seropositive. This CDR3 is CASRGTSGGAVGIYEQYF. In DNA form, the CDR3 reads TGTGCCAGCAGGGGTACTAGCGGGGGGGCCGTTGGTATCTACGAGCAGTACTTC.